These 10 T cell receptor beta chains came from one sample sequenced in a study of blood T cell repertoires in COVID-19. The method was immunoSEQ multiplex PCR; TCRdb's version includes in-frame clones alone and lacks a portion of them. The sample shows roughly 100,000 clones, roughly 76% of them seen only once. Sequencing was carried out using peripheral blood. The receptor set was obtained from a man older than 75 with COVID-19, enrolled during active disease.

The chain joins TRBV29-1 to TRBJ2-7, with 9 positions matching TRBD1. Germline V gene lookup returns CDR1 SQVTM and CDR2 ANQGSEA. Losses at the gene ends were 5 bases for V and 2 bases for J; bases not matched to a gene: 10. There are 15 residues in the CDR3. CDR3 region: CSVSHNRDRAYEQYF. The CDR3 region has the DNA TGCAGCGTTTCCCACAACCGGGACAGGGCCTACGAGCAGTACTTC.

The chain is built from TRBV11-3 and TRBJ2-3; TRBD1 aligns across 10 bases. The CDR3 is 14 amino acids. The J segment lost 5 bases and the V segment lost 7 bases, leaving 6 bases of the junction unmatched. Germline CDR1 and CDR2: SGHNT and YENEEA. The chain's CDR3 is CASKGQGEGDTQYF. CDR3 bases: TGTGCCAGCAAAGGACAGGGGGAAGGAGATACGCAGTATTTT. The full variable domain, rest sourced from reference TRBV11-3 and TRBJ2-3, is EAGVVQSPRYKIIEKKQPVAFWCNPISGHNTLYWYLQNLGQGPELLIRYENEEAVDDSQLPKDRFSAERLKGVDSTLKIQPAELGDSAVYLCASKGQGEGDTQYFGPGTRLTVL.

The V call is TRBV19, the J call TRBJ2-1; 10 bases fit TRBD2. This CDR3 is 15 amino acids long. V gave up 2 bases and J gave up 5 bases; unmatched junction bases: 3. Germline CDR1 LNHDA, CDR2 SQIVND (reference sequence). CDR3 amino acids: CASSILLAGHNEQFF. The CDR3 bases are TGTGCCAGTAGTATACTACTAGCGGGGCACAATGAGCAGTTCTTC.

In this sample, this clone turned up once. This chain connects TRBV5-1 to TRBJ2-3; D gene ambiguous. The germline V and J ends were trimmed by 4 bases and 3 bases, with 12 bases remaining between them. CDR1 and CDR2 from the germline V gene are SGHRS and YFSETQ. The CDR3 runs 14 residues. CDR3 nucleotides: TGCGCCAGCAGCCCTGGCTGGCCGACAGATACGCAGTATTTT. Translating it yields CASSPGWPTDTQYF.

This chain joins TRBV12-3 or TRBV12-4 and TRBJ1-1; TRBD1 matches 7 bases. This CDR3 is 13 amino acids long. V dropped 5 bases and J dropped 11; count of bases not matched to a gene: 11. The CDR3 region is CASSPTGALKAFF. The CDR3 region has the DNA TGTGCCAGCAGTCCCACAGGGGCCCTGAAGGCTTTCTTT.

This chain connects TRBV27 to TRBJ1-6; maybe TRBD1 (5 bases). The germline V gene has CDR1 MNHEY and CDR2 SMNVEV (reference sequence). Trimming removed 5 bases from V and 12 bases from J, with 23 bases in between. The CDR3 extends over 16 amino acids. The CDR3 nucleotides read TGTGCCAGCAGTGGTCTCCAGGGTCTTAGACCTTTACCCCTCCACTTT. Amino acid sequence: CASSGLQGLRPLPLHF.

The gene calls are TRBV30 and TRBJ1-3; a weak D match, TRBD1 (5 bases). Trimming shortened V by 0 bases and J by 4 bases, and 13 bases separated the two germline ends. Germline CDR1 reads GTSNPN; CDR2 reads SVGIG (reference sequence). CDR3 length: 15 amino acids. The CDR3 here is CAWSVGGTPGNTIYF. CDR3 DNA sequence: TGTGCCTGGAGTGTGGGAGGGACGCCGGGAAACACCATATATTTT.

CDR3 loop: CASSRRLDTGELFF. The CDR3 DNA reads as TGTGCCAGCAGTCGCAGACTCGACACCGGGGAGCTGTTTTTT. This chain connects TRBV6-2 or TRBV6-3 to TRBJ2-2, with D hard to call. Trimming shortened V by 5 bases and J by 3 bases, and 10 bases separated the two germline ends. CDR3 length: 14 residues. Germline CDR1 reads MNHEY; CDR2 reads SVGEGT.

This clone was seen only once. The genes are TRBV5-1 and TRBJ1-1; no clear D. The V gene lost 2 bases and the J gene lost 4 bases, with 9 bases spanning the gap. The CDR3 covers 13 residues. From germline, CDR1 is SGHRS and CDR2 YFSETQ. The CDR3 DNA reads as TGCGCCAGCAGCTTACTTTTATCCACTGAAGCTTTCTTT. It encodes CASSLLLSTEAFF.

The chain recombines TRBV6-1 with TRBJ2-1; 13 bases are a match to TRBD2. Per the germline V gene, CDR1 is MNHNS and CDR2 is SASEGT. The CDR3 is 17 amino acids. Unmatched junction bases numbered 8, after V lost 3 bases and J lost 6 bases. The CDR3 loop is CASSDQTSGGISNEQFF. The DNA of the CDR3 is TGTGCCAGCAGTGACCAGACTAGCGGGGGGATTAGCAATGAGCAGTTCTTC.